These 27 T cell receptor beta chains came from one sample sequenced in a study of T-cell memory formation after mild COVID-19. TCRdb itself ran the 5' RACE reads through MiXCR, one entry per CDR3 protein. The data contain around 130,000 distinct CDR3 sequences, about 17% of them singletons. The material sequenced was PBMCs or a T cell subset sorted from them (not recorded which). These receptors originate from a man in his late teens or twenties who had mild COVID-19 (a few samples of this study predate the infection). Cell type and time point are not known.

This clonotype has ten or more counts. The chain uses TRBV12-3 or TRBV12-4 and TRBJ2-2; D gene ambiguous. The length of the CDR3 is 13 residues. V gave up 6 bases and J gave up 6 bases, with 11 bases separating them. The CDR3 DNA reads TGTGCCAGCAGGATAGATCAGCCCGGGGAGCTGTTTTTT. It yields the protein CASRIDQPGELFF.

This clonotype was seen ten or more times. This chain uses TRBV6-6 with TRBJ2-3; TRBD2 is a possible D gene (7 bases). This CDR3 region has 13 residues. The germline V gene encodes CDR1 MNHNY and CDR2 SVGAGI (reference sequence). V was pared by 4 bases and J by 4 bases, with 9 bases between. For the CDR3, the DNA is TGTGCCAGCAGTTGGGGGGGCCCAGATACGCAGTATTTT. It yields the protein CASSWGGPDTQYF.

The chain couples TRBV5-1 to TRBJ2-1; 11 nucleotides agree with TRBD1. Unmatched junction bases numbered 8, after V lost 4 bases and J lost 8 bases. The length of the CDR3 is 15 residues. The germline V gene has CDR1 SGHRS and CDR2 YFSETQ. The CDR3 DNA is TGCGCCAGCAGCCACTCCGGGACAGGGGGAGATGAGCAGTTCTTC. This translates into CASSHSGTGGDEQFF.

The V and J genes are TRBV6-5 and TRBJ2-7; 7 nucleotides match TRBD1. The CDR3 consists of 14 residues. The V gene end was trimmed by 6 bases and the J gene end by 7 bases; junction bases not matched to a gene: 12. The germline V gene encodes CDR1 MNHEY and CDR2 SVGAGI. The CDR3 protein is CASSPRDRRIEQYF. CDR3 DNA sequence: TGTGCCAGCAGCCCCCGGGACAGACGTATAGAGCAGTACTTC.

V and J are TRBV9 and TRBJ1-2; D gene unclear. With 0 bases removed from V and 4 bases from J, the gap between germline ends came to 13 bases. The germline gives CDR1 SGDLS, CDR2 YYNGEE. CDR3 length: 15 residues. CDR3 region: CASSVEVTPAYGYTF. The CDR3 DNA follows: TGTGCCAGCAGCGTAGAAGTGACACCCGCCTATGGCTACACCTTC.

This clonotype was counted only a few times. The rearrangement links TRBV20-1 to TRBJ2-7; D perhaps matches TRBD1 (5 bases). Germline V lookup: CDR1 DFQATT, CDR2 SNEGSKA (reference sequence). The CDR3 loop spans 14 amino acids. With 1 base removed from V and 3 bases from J, the gap between germline ends came to 13 bases. CDR3 residues: CSARGQLGLYEQYV. In nucleotides, the CDR3 is TGCAGTGCTAGAGGCCAGCTGGGGCTCTACGAGCAGTACGTC.

The table lists this clonotype with many counts. The chain joins TRBV18 to TRBJ2-3; 11 bases map to TRBD2. The CDR3 loop spans 16 amino acids. Per the germline V gene, CDR1 is KGHSH and CDR2 is LQKENI. V shed 3 bases, J shed 2 bases, and the junction held 4 bases outside the gene matches. CDR3 bases: TGTGCCAGCTCACCTAGACTAGCGGGGAACACAGATACGCAGTATTTT. Translating it yields CASSPRLAGNTDTQYF.

At least ten counts were recorded for this clonotype. The chain has TRBV24-1 and TRBJ2-1; D not certain. Germline V gene sequence: CDR1 KGHDR, CDR2 SFDVKD. The V gene lost 3 bases and the J gene lost 0 bases, with 8 bases spanning the gap. The CDR3 runs to 15 residues. The CDR3 loop reads CATSDASSSYNEQFF. The CDR3 coding sequence is TGTGCCACCAGTGATGCCTCGAGCTCCTACAATGAGCAGTTCTTC.

This clonotype was detected a few times. This rearrangement joins TRBV7-2 to TRBJ2-5; 7 nucleotides line up with TRBD1. The germline V gene has CDR1 SGHTA and CDR2 FQGNSA. V lost 6 bases to trimming and J lost 5 bases; unmatched junction nucleotides: 12. This CDR3 contains 15 residues. The CDR3 DNA is TGTGCCAGCAGACCCACAGGGGTGGGGTATGAGACCCAGTACTTC. It specifies CASRPTGVGYETQYF.

This clonotype was counted many times. This rearrangement joins TRBV15 to TRBJ2-5; possibly TRBD2 for D (6 bases). V was trimmed by 4 bases and J by 7 bases, leaving 19 bases between them. In germline, CDR1 is LNHNV, CDR2 YYDKDF (reference sequence). CDR3 length: 15 residues. CDR3: CATSTSTAGTATQYF. In nucleotides, the CDR3 is TGTGCCACCAGCACGTCAACCGCGGGGACGGCGACCCAGTACTTC.

The chain has TRBV15 and TRBJ2-3; 10 bases align to TRBD2. The CDR3 sequence is 17 residues long. Unmatched junction bases numbered 7, after V lost 1 base and J lost 3 bases. Germline-derived CDR1 and CDR2 are LNHNV and YYDKDF (reference sequence). CDR3 DNA: TGTGCCACCAGCAGAGTAATAGCGGGGGGCCCGACAGATACGCAGTATTTT. This sequence encodes CATSRVIAGGPTDTQYF.

This sequence joins TRBV11-2 and TRBJ2-7; D gene uncertain. There are 11 residues in the CDR3. Germline V gene sequence: CDR1 SGHAT, CDR2 FQNNGV. The germline V and J ends were trimmed by 5 bases and 2 bases, with 4 bases remaining between them. CDR3 DNA sequence: TGTGCCAGCAGCGACACCTACGAGCAGTACGTC. This translates into CASSDTYEQYV.

This clonotype was counted a single time. CDR3 region: CASSFTGASWGEKLFF. The DNA for the CDR3 is TGTGCCAGCAGTTTTACCGGGGCCAGCTGGGGTGAAAAACTGTTTTTT. The chain employs TRBV28 and TRBJ1-4, with D perhaps TRBD1 (5 bases). CDR1 MDHEN and CDR2 SYDVKM come from the germline V gene. Trimming removed 3 bases at V and 7 bases at J, with 18 bases between. The CDR3 contains 16 residues.

V gene TRBV5-1 combines with J gene TRBJ1-2, with 7 positions matching TRBD1. The ends lost 4 bases at V and 3 bases at J; junction bases unmatched: 6. The CDR3 has 14 residues. The V gene's germline CDR1 is SGHRS and CDR2 YFSETQ. DNA of the CDR3: TGCGCCAGCAGCCCATCAGGGGGGGACTATGGCTACACCTTC. Protein: CASSPSGGDYGYTF. Variable domain in full (rest from reference TRBV5-1 and TRBJ1-2): KAGVTQTPRYLIKTRGQQVTLSCSPISGHRSVSWYQQTPGQGLQFLFEYFSETQRNKGNFPGRFSGRQFSNSRSEMNVSTLELGDSALYLCASSPSGGDYGYTFGSGTRLTVV.

The sample holds a few counts of this clonotype. The V call is TRBV7-2, the J call TRBJ1-1, with no clear D. V was trimmed by 0 bases and J by 4 bases, leaving 9 bases between them. CDR3 length: 14 residues. Germline V gene lookup returns CDR1 SGHTA and CDR2 FQGNSA. The CDR3 DNA is TGTGCCAGCAGCTTAGCGGGGTGGGCCACTGAAGCTTTCTTT. It encodes CASSLAGWATEAFF.

This clonotype showed up just a few times. This rearrangement joins TRBV4-1 to TRBJ2-2; D may correspond to TRBD1 or TRBD2 (5 bases each). The CDR3 consists of 15 residues. Germline CDR1 is MGHRA and CDR2 is YSYEKL. V lost 0 bases to trimming and J lost 4 bases, with 9 bases between them. CDR3 bases: TGCGCCAGCAGCCAAGATCAGGGACCCACCGGGGAGCTGTTTTTT. It yields the protein CASSQDQGPTGELFF.

In the case of this clonotype: Since no conserved phenylalanine or tryptophan closes the CDR3, a read error is the likely cause. This CDR3 reads CASRWRGQETQYL. For the CDR3, the DNA is TGTGCCAGCAGATGGAGGGGTCAAGAGACCCAGTACTTA. The rearrangement uses TRBV2 and TRBJ2-5, with a weak D call TRBD2 (6 bases). Germline V gives CDR1 SNHLY, CDR2 FYNNEI. The CDR3 is 13 residues long. Trimming left V 6 bases short and J 2 bases short, with 10 bases between.

This clonotype was seen more than once but under ten times. The chain joins TRBV6-2 or TRBV6-3 to TRBJ1-2, with no clear D. This CDR3 spans 16 amino acids. The V end was cut by 4 bases, the J end by 4 bases, with 19 bases between. Germline lookup yields CDR1 MNHEY and CDR2 SVGEGT. The CDR3 reads CASSSRAYIRIYGYTF. The CDR3 region has the DNA TGTGCCAGCAGTTCAAGGGCGTATATTAGGATCTATGGCTACACCTTC.

This chain connects TRBV6-5 to TRBJ2-7, with a weak D call TRBD1 (6 bases). Germline assignment: CDR1 MNHEY and CDR2 SVGAGI. Trimming stripped 5 bases from V and 5 bases from J, with 13 bases between. The length of the CDR3 is 13 residues. The chain's CDR3 is CASSPRDNHEQYF. DNA for the CDR3: TGTGCCAGCAGTCCAAGGGACAACCACGAGCAGTACTTC.

This sequence joins TRBV4-1 and TRBJ2-1, with 7 positions matching TRBD1. The trim removed 0 bases at V and 0 bases at J, leaving 2 bases unmatched. Germline V gene data show CDR1 as MGHRA and CDR2 as YSYEKL. The CDR3 sequence is 16 residues long. The CDR3 DNA is TGCGCCAGCAGCCAAGATCGGGACAGCTCCTACAATGAGCAGTTCTTC. Its protein is CASSQDRDSSYNEQFF.

Only a few counts were recorded for this clonotype. The chain carries TRBV7-2 and TRBJ2-7, with D hard to call. Germline CDR1 is SGHTA and CDR2 is FQGNSA. The V end was cut by 5 bases, the J end by 4 bases, with 12 bases between. CDR3 size: 13 residues. CDR3 sequence: CASSLPQLYEQYF. CDR3 nucleotide sequence: TGTGCCAGCAGCCTCCCCCAATTGTACGAGCAGTACTTC.

The V call is TRBV6-5, the J call TRBJ2-7; D may match TRBD1 or TRBD2 (6 bases each). Germline-derived CDR1 and CDR2 are MNHEY and SVGAGI. Trimming cost V 7 bases and J 12 bases, with 16 bases left between them. This CDR3 has 11 residues. CDR3 loop: CASTNGGGWYF. The DNA of the CDR3 is TGTGCCAGCACCAACGGGGGCGGGTGGTACTTC.

This clonotype was detected a few times. The chain is built from TRBV19 and TRBJ2-1, with D unresolved. CDR1 is LNHDA, CDR2 SQIVND, per germline (reference sequence). The V end lost 5 bases, the J end lost 5 bases, and 16 bases lay between the germline ends. The CDR3 runs 15 residues. The CDR3 loop is CASSWRLGRNNEQFF. The CDR3 nucleotides are TGTGCCAGTAGTTGGCGGTTAGGGCGCAACAATGAGCAGTTCTTC.

V and J are TRBV7-2 and TRBJ1-4; D is unclear. CDR1 and CDR2 from the germline V gene are SGHTA and FQGNSA. V dropped 0 bases and J dropped 10 bases, with 12 bases sitting between them. The CDR3 has 14 residues. The CDR3: CASSLAEAGGKLFF. The CDR3 DNA reads as TGTGCCAGCAGCTTAGCGGAAGCAGGCGGAAAACTGTTTTTT.

This clonotype came up a few times. The V call is TRBV7-2, the J call TRBJ2-3, with D perhaps given as TRBD1 or TRBD2 (5 bases each). This CDR3 comprises 14 residues. V lost 1 base to trimming and J lost 5 bases, with 10 bases between them. Germline loops: CDR1 SGHTA, CDR2 FQGNSA. The CDR3 nucleotides read TGTGCCAGCAGCTTAGACGGGGCGGTAGATACGCAGTATTTT. This encodes CASSLDGAVDTQYF.

V gene TRBV5-1 combines with J gene TRBJ2-7; D may be TRBD2 (5 bases). The CDR3 length is 14 residues. The germline V and J ends were trimmed by 0 bases and 1 base, with 8 bases remaining between them. Germline values: CDR1 SGHRS, CDR2 YFSETQ. For the CDR3, the DNA is TGCGCCAGCAGCTTGGGCGGGCAATCCTACGAGCAGTACGTC. Translating gives CASSLGGQSYEQYV.

The chain recombines TRBV5-1 with TRBJ2-1; a weak D match, TRBD2 (7 bases). Germline-derived CDR1 and CDR2 are SGHRS and YFSETQ. This CDR3 is built from 16 residues. V lost 4 bases, J lost 8 bases, and 22 bases lay in between. CDR3 in amino acids: CASSALGGAISDEQFF. Written as DNA, the CDR3 is TGCGCCAGCAGCGCTTTAGGGGGGGCCATTTCAGATGAGCAGTTCTTC.